This record covers a single T cell receptor beta chain. The target antigen is unknown. The data were taken from a study of glioma-infiltrating T cells after dendritic cell vaccination. The length of the CDR3 is 14 residues. V gave up 7 bases and J gave up 6 bases; unmatched junction bases: 11. Germline assignment: CDR1 ENHRY and CDR2 SYGVKD. The immunoSEQ assay amplified TCRB CDR3 from up to roughly 2 ug DNA. Amplification used 60 V beta primers and 13 J beta primers. The table came from immunoSEQ multiplex PCR; TCRdb's copy has only in-frame clones and leaves some out. The table shows fewer than 85,000 clones, with 87% occurring only once. Overall study findings and caveats: Higher pretreatment TIL content predicted longer progression-free time and survival.

Stated time point: after dendritic cell vaccination, including at tumor progression/relapse. Patients had residual fresh-frozen tumor tissue and more than two years of survival data. The receptor was derived from a human donor with glioblastoma. The source material was blood, sampled after dendritic cell vaccination. The chain combines TRBV10-3 with TRBJ2-7, with 8 positions matching TRBD2. CDR3 loop: CAITTGREGGEQYF. The CDR3 nucleotides are TGTGCCATCACCACCGGACGGGAGGGGGGCGAGCAGTACTTC.